This T cell receptor (beta chain) was found in a study of molecular identifiers for immune sequencing clone quantification. There are many counts of this clonotype. The germline V and J ends were trimmed by 5 bases and 0 bases, with 13 bases remaining between them. This CDR3 spans 15 amino acids. Germline assignment: CDR1 PRHDT and CDR2 FYEKMQ (reference sequence). TCRdb redid the calling of the PCR reads with MiXCR, one entry per CDR3 protein. The sample holds around 470,000 distinct CDR3 sequences; less than 30% are singletons and the top ten take 0.7% to 0.9%. Source material: naive CD8+ T cells from blood, with Jurkat cell RNA spiked in. The subset here: FACS-sorted CD8+CD4-CCR7+CD45RA+ naive T cells. The rearrangement joins TRBV13 to TRBJ1-1; D not resolved. The receptor's source is a human donor in good health. Some libraries in this study had Jurkat cell RNA spiked in. The CDR3 protein is CASSPKGVLNTEAFF. CDR3 nucleotides: TGTGCCAGCAGCCCTAAGGGAGTTCTGAACACTGAAGCTTTCTTT.